This T cell receptor beta chain is from a study of shared clonotypes between healthy human individuals (TCRdb year 2020). Background for the entire study: A few men and a couple of women, aged 18 to 49 years, made up the cohort. For each donor, three plates each were used for CD4 naive and CD4 memory, two plates were used for CD8 naive, and one plate was used for CD8 memory. To estimate repertoire size and how much clonotypes are shared between individuals, the study performed deep sequencing of blood TCR repertoires from 4 to 6 healthy adults. Libraries were prepared and TCR repertoires were sequenced by different laboratories using diverse techniques, in order to increase sequencing depth and limit assay-specific biases. Between about 0.8 and 9 billion PBMCs per donor were obtained by leukapheresis. Overall results and qualifications from the work: Because the study included a small number of donors, the genetic and exposure-history diversity represented was limited. Pairwise subsampling led to the expectation that sequencing depth would affect the degree of clonotype sharing among donors. Estimated clonotype richness was generally larger for naive than for memory subsets. Sampling was restricted to blood, and TCR repertoires in tissue are likely to differ from TCR repertoires in blood. When a few donors were compared, the shared fraction of clonotypes was approximately 5% for naive CD4, roughly 3.3% for naive CD8, 2% to 2.5% for memory CD4, and 0.3% to 0.5% for memory CD8. Rarefaction of sorted-subset datasets indicated incomplete sequencing despite the large sequencing depth. Clonotypes shared by all four sorted-subset donors showed higher generation probabilities than non-shared clonotypes.

Donors were healthy HIV-negative adults with no recently reported acute infections or vaccinations. Every donor was a Caucasian adult living in Nashville, Tennessee, USA. Magnetic negative selection was used to enrich CD4+ T cells, after which naive cells were positively selected on CD45RA and the negative fraction became the memory subset. Blood was obtained by leukapheresis, after which PBMCs were separated by Ficoll-Histopaque density gradient centrifugation and cryopreserved in liquid nitrogen vapor phase. Analytical flow cytometry was used to check the purity and quantity of every magnetically sorted T cell population. From each sorted fraction, genomic DNA was isolated and quantified by UV absorbance on a Nanodrop 2000c. For this clone: Which antigen it targets is not known. Per-base qualities were not stored, and no clone one base away is much larger.

TCR CDR3 regions were amplified from genomic DNA by multiplex PCR using the deep immunoSEQ assay. Extracted genomic DNA from each cell subset was spread evenly across all wells of several immunoSEQ 96-well plates, with each plate serving as a replicate. For sorted subsets, approximately 200 ng of genomic DNA, equivalent to 25,000 to 35,000 T cell genomes, went into each replicate PCR. The purified libraries were quantified using a Qubit 3.0 fluorometer, sized with a Bioanalyzer 2100, and then quantified again using the KAPA Library Quantification kit. Each immunoSEQ 96-well plate was sequenced on its own single-read 150-cycle Illumina NextSeq 550 flow cell. In the original analysis: Because the immunoSEQ output included only junctional sequences and no quality scores, the filtering could not be the same as the filtering used for full-length reads. Sequences were annotated with PyIR, a Python wrapper for IgBLAST v1.9, and V/J genes and CDR3 were assigned using IMGT germline references. Reads with weak V/J assignments (E-value above 1e-6), missing CDR3, stop codons, out-of-frame junctions, or ambiguous translated residues were removed. V3J clonotypes were defined by identical inferred V gene, J gene, and CDR3 amino acid sequence. To compute the percentage overlap between repertoires, the number of shared unique clonotypes was divided by the size of the smaller repertoire. Three approaches were used to assess repertoire richness: RTK rarefaction, the Chao1 estimator, and Recon v2.1 estimates of unobserved clonotypes. For all TCRbeta clonotypes obtained by the gDNA method from several donors, generation probabilities were computed with OLGA. TCRdb provides this immuneACCESS table in a form limited to in-frame rearrangements. Some clones are lacking; in checked studies, under half of them reflect an unresolved V gene, and why the rest are absent is not known. That table gives V, J and clone size, and the DNA gave D and trimming. Here the sample has roughly 1 million clones; 75% to 80% occur a single time. 0.5% to 0.6% of the sample belongs to the ten largest clones.

The CDR3 runs 16 amino acids, cysteine and phenylalanine included. Left in the record is the CDR3 DNA by itself, 48 bases read in frame from the first base. CDR1 and CDR2 are read off the germline V gene (reference sequence) as SGHNT and YYREEE. Cut back by 4 bases and 1 base, the V and J ends lie 12 bases apart. Sequencing was performed on memory CD4+ T cells from PBMCs. The cell subset or site label corresponds to: CD45RA-negative fraction. Here the chain combines TRBV5-4 and TRBJ2-6; possibly the D gene is TRBD1, per 5 matching bases. This sequence was found in a man aged 18 to 30 in good health. Some clones in this sample may be carry-over from other donors' samples. The CDR3: CASSQGRQSGANVLTF. The sequenced DNA is TGTGCCAGCAGCCAAGGGCGACAGTCTGGGGCCAACGTCCTGACTTTC.